A selection of T cell receptor beta chains follows, all from one sample in a study of long-term antiretroviral therapy in people with HIV. TCRdb's table, derived via immunoSEQ multiplex PCR, lists solely in-frame clones and lacks some. Among 20,000 to 25,000 clones, over 80% were seen once, and the ten largest hold approximately 16%. Specimen: unsorted PBMCs, collected roughly 4.1 years after starting antiretroviral therapy. These receptors came from a man aged 25-45 years with HIV. CDR3s include the opening cysteine and the closing phenylalanine or tryptophan. The D gene is left open where the match is weak. Size values are once, few and many counts, or a class for expanded clones, and some rows have none.

abundance	j_gene	d_gene	v_gene	CDR3aa	CDR3nt
-	TRBJ1-2	TRBD1	TRBV5-6	CASSLMVQGDYGYTF	TGTGCCAGCAGCTTGATGGTGCAGGGGGACTATGGCTACACCTTC
-	TRBJ2-5	TRBD1	TRBV28	CASSSRTGGLETQYF	TGTGCCAGCAGTTCCCGGACAGGGGGCTTGGAGACCCAGTACTTC
-	TRBJ1-1	TRBD1	TRBV5-1	CASTRQGNTEAFF	TGCGCCAGCACCAGACAGGGAAACACTGAAGCTTTCTTT
-	TRBJ2-3	-	TRBV4-3	CASSQAGASFTDTQYF	TGCGCCAGCAGCCAAGCCGGAGCGTCGTTCACAGATACGCAGTATTTT
-	TRBJ2-1	TRBD1	TRBV27	CASSSGTGNEQFF	TGTGCCAGCAGTTCCGGGACAGGGAATGAGCAGTTCTTC
-	TRBJ2-2	-	TRBV7-2	CASSQVANTGELFF	TGTGCCAGCAGCCAGGTCGCGAACACCGGGGAGCTGTTTTTT
few	TRBJ1-1	-	TRBV2	CASSEYWGAGNTEAFF	TGTGCCAGCAGTGAATATTGGGGCGCCGGAAACACTGAAGCTTTCTTT
-	TRBJ2-1	-	TRBV5-1	CASSLSWSSYNEQFF	TGCGCCAGCAGCTTATCGTGGAGCTCCTACAATGAGCAGTTCTTC
-	TRBJ2-1	-	TRBV4-2	CASSQELALYNEQFF	TGTGCCAGCAGCCAAGAACTTGCCCTCTACAATGAGCAGTTCTTC
-	TRBJ1-5	TRBD1	TRBV6-1	CASSRDSANQPQHF	TGTGCCAGCAGCAGGGACAGTGCCAATCAGCCCCAGCATTTT
-	TRBJ2-5	TRBD1	TRBV13	CASSSRDSQETQYF	TGTGCCAGCAGCTCCCGGGACAGTCAAGAGACCCAGTACTTC
-	TRBJ2-7	TRBD2	TRBV19	CASSEVAGGPQDEQYF	TGTGCCAGTAGTGAGGTAGCGGGAGGGCCGCAGGACGAGCAGTACTTC
-	TRBJ2-1	-	TRBV14	CASSPSGAREQFF	TGTGCCAGCAGCCCAAGTGGAGCTCGTGAGCAGTTCTTC
-	TRBJ2-7	TRBD1	TRBV6-5	CASRPGTGGSYEQYF	TGTGCCAGCAGGCCCGGGACAGGGGGTTCCTACGAGCAGTACTTC
-	TRBJ2-1	TRBD1	TRBV11-2	CASSPRTGLDEQFF	TGTGCCAGCAGCCCCCGGACAGGATTGGATGAGCAGTTCTTC
-	TRBJ1-5	-	TRBV30	CAWSLGGNQPQHF	TGTGCCTGGAGCCTAGGGGGCAATCAGCCCCAGCATTTT
-	TRBJ1-5	-	TRBV21-1	CASSKVGWKGPPPNQPQHF	TGTGCCAGCAGCAAAGTGGGATGGAAGGGGCCGCCACCTAATCAGCCCCAGCATTTT
-	TRBJ2-1	TRBD2	TRBV6-6	CASSSSGVGYNEQFF	TGTGCCAGCAGTTCTAGCGGGGTGGGCTACAATGAGCAGTTCTTC
-	TRBJ2-3	TRBD2	TRBV10-2	CASRPWTSQSDTQYF	TGCGCCAGCAGACCCTGGACTAGTCAGTCAGATACGCAGTATTTT
once	TRBJ2-7	-	TRBV28	CASSSATYEQYF	TGTGCCAGCAGTTCCGCTACCTACGAGCAGTACTTC
-	TRBJ2-3	TRBD2	TRBV7-2	CASSLRQASGGANTQYF	TGTGCCAGCAGCTTGAGGCAGGCCAGCGGGGGGGCGAATACGCAGTATTTT
-	TRBJ2-7	-	TRBV15	CATSTRNTYEQYF	TGTGCCACCAGCACCCGAAATACGTACGAGCAGTACTTC
few	TRBJ2-1	TRBD2	TRBV7-3	CASSLRGGSYNEQFF	TGTGCCAGCAGCTTACGGGGGGGCTCCTACAATGAGCAGTTCTTC
-	TRBJ2-3	-	TRBV9	CASSVGSAGTDTQYF	TGTGCCAGCAGCGTAGGGAGCGCAGGCACAGATACGCAGTATTTT
-	TRBJ2-7	TRBD2	TRBV19	CASRYSGGAREQYF	TGTGCCAGTAGATACAGCGGGGGGGCGCGCGAGCAGTACTTC
few	TRBJ1-1	-	TRBV27	CASSFAPNTEAFF	TGTGCCAGCAGTTTTGCCCCAAACACTGAAGCTTTCTTT
-	TRBJ2-2	-	TRBV6-7	CASIARDTYNTGELFF	TGTGCCAGCATCGCCCGGGACACCTATAACACCGGGGAGCTGTTTTTT
-	TRBJ2-3	-	TRBV18	CASSPRGRQKADTQYF	TGTGCCAGCTCACCACGGGGACGCCAAAAGGCAGATACGCAGTATTTT
-	TRBJ2-1	-	TRBV25-1	CASSLGQSYNEQFF	TGTGCCAGCAGTCTCGGACAGTCCTACAATGAGCAGTTCTTC
-	TRBJ2-3	TRBD2	TRBV5-6	CASTPTHGGRTDTQYF	TGTGCCAGCACCCCTACTCACGGCGGGAGAACAGATACGCAGTATTTT
-	TRBJ2-1	-	TRBV7-2	CASSHPQGEQFF	TGTGCCAGCAGCCATCCCCAGGGTGAGCAGTTCTTC
once	TRBJ2-1	-	TRBV6-1	CASSEQFF	TGTGCCAGCAGTGAGCAGTTCTTC
-	TRBJ1-6	-	TRBV7-8	CASSLEGRGQNNSPLHF	TGTGCCAGCAGCTTAGAGGGCAGGGGCCAAAATAATTCACCCCTCCACTTT
-	TRBJ2-1	-	TRBV14	CASRQANNEQFF	TGTGCCAGCCGCCAAGCCAACAATGAGCAGTTCTTC
-	TRBJ2-7	-	TRBV7-2	CASSLAAVTGYEQYF	TGTGCCAGCAGCTTAGCAGCGGTAACGGGCTACGAGCAGTACTTC
once	TRBJ2-7	-	TRBV7-8	CASSRRIVSSYEQYF	TGTGCCAGCAGCCGGAGAATTGTAAGCTCCTACGAGCAGTACTTC
-	TRBJ2-1	TRBD2	TRBV4-1	CASSQDGGLGSPLGTYNEQFF	TGCGCCAGCAGCCAAGATGGCGGACTAGGGTCCCCGTTAGGTACCTACAATGAGCAGTTCTTC
-	TRBJ1-2	TRBD1	TRBV7-9	CASSPDRDYGYTF	TGTGCCAGCAGTCCCGACAGGGACTATGGCTACACCTTC
-	TRBJ2-5	-	TRBV7-6	CASSLPRGDQETQYF	TGTGCCAGCAGCCTTCCCAGGGGGGACCAGGAGACCCAGTACTTC
-	TRBJ2-7	TRBD1	TRBV11-2	CASSFGTGGGEQYF	TGTGCCAGCAGCTTTGGGACAGGGGGCGGAGAGCAGTACTTC
-	TRBJ2-1	-	TRBV5-1	CASSFKGPSVNEQFF	TGCGCCAGCAGCTTCAAGGGCCCTTCGGTCAATGAGCAGTTCTTC
few	TRBJ1-5	TRBD1	TRBV11-2	CASSQDRGQPQHF	TGTGCCAGCAGCCAAGACAGGGGGCAGCCCCAGCATTTT
few	TRBJ1-1	-	TRBV7-3	CASSLRDTAGEAFF	TGTGCCAGCAGCTTAAGAGACACCGCGGGCGAAGCTTTCTTT
-	TRBJ1-2	-	TRBV29-1	CSAGVGEYNHGYTF	TGCAGCGCCGGAGTAGGGGAGTATAACCATGGCTACACCTTC
few	TRBJ2-5	TRBD2	TRBV10-2	CASSESGGNVQETQYF	TGCGCCAGCAGTGAGAGCGGGGGAAATGTACAAGAGACCCAGTACTTC
-	TRBJ2-1	-	TRBV13	CASSFREYNEQFF	TGTGCCAGCAGCTTCCGGGAATACAATGAGCAGTTCTTC
-	TRBJ1-3	TRBD1	TRBV5-1	CASSPSSGGGNTIYF	TGCGCCAGCAGCCCGTCGTCAGGGGGTGGAAACACCATATATTTT
-	TRBJ2-1	TRBD2	TRBV7-8	CASSPSGSNYNEQFF	TGTGCCAGCAGCCCAAGCGGGAGTAACTACAATGAGCAGTTCTTC
-	TRBJ2-5	-	TRBV10-3	CAIRTESTQYF	TGTGCCATCAGGACTGAGTCTACCCAGTACTTC
once	TRBJ2-1	-	TRBV11-2	CASTELQHGQFF	TGTGCCAGCACCGAACTACAACATGGGCAGTTCTTC
-	TRBJ2-7	-	TRBV11-3	CASSFMTGETYEQYF	TGTGCCAGCAGCTTTATGACGGGGGAGACCTACGAGCAGTACTTC
-	TRBJ2-6	-	TRBV5-5	CASSLVVGSGANVLTF	TGTGCCAGCAGCTTGGTCGTGGGCTCTGGGGCCAACGTCCTGACTTTC
once	TRBJ1-4	-	TRBV5-5	CASRGEWANEKLFF	TGTGCCAGCCGGGGGGAATGGGCTAATGAAAAACTGTTTTTT
-	TRBJ1-5	-	TRBV15	CATSREGGGNQPQHF	TGTGCCACCAGCAGAGAAGGGGGTGGCAATCAGCCCCAGCATTTT
-	TRBJ2-7	TRBD1	TRBV6-1	CASSEIGTGYDEQYF	TGTGCCAGCAGTGAAATAGGGACAGGGTACGACGAGCAGTACTTC
-	TRBJ2-1	TRBD1	TRBV30	CASRDRGHDEQFF	TGTGCCTCCCGGGACAGGGGGCATGATGAGCAGTTCTTC
-	TRBJ2-7	TRBD2	TRBV27	CASSSTRGSWYEQYF	TGTGCCAGCAGTTCGACCCGCGGGAGCTGGTACGAGCAGTACTTC
-	TRBJ1-2	-	TRBV9	CASSAGGGGYGYTF	TGTGCCAGCAGCGCGGGCGGGGGCGGCTATGGCTACACCTTC
-	TRBJ2-7	TRBD2	TRBV7-3	CASSPGGGVYEQYF	TGTGCCAGCAGCCCCGGCGGGGGGGTCTACGAGCAGTACTTC
-	TRBJ2-7	TRBD1	TRBV27	CASRGQGAGEQYF	TGTGCCAGCCGAGGACAGGGGGCGGGAGAGCAGTACTTC